Presented here are 14 T cell receptor beta chains from one specimen sequenced in a study of cytomegalovirus exposure and HLA in healthy donors (dated 2017 in TCRdb). Library preparation used the immunoSEQ multiplex PCR assay. For the multiplex PCR, a mixture combining 60 forward primers for TCR Vbeta segments and 13 reverse primers for TCR Jbeta segments was used. This is the immuneACCESS table as TCRdb keeps it, with only in-frame sequences that have V and J called. A part of the clones is gone; compared with another copy, unresolved V genes explain less than half, and the rest is unexplained. This sample has about 190,000 clones in its table, and around four fifths of those were observed once. The ten largest account for 0.9% to 1.2% of the sample. Sequenced material: PBMCs. The receptor source for this set is a woman aged 40 to 55 in good health and CMV-seronegative.

The sample holds one count of this clone. The chain is built from TRBV7-2 and TRBJ2-2, with D possibly TRBD2 on 6 matching bases. The V end was cut by 6 bases, the J end by 3 bases, with 17 bases between. The CDR3 totals 16 residues. CDR1 is SGHTA, CDR2 FQGNSA, per germline. The CDR3 DNA sequence: TGTGCCAGCAGGCCCCGAGGAGGGGTTGACACCGGGGAGCTGTTTTTT. Its translation: CASRPRGGVDTGELFF. Filled out from reference TRBV7-2 and TRBJ2-2, the complete variable domain reads GAGVSQSPSNKVTEKGKDVELRCDPISGHTALYWYRQSLGQGLEFLIYFQGNSAPDKSGLPSDRFSAERTGGSVSTLTIQRTQQEDSAVYLCASRPRGGVDTGELFFGEGSRLTVL.

This clone was observed a handful of times. V is TRBV11-3 and J is TRBJ2-5; no definite D call. This CDR3 contains 17 residues. With 1 base removed from V and 3 bases from J, the gap between germline ends came to 18 bases. Germline loops: CDR1 SGHNT, CDR2 YENEEA. This CDR3 is CASSLGRQRSYKETQYF. The DNA of the CDR3 is TGTGCCAGCAGCTTAGGCCGTCAGCGCTCGTACAAAGAGACCCAGTACTTC.

The V gene is TRBV7-8, the J gene TRBJ2-7, with a possible D match to TRBD2 (5 bases). CDR1 and CDR2 (germline): SGHVS, FQNEAQ. The CDR3 has 13 residues. The V end lost 8 bases, the J end lost 2 bases, and 13 bases lay between the germline ends. The CDR3 coding sequence is TGTGCCAGCTGGAAGGGAGCCGCCTACGAGCAGTACGTC. Amino acid sequence: CASWKGAAYEQYV.

The V gene is TRBV9, the J gene TRBJ2-7, with D tentatively TRBD1 (6 bases). The CDR3 runs 18 residues. CDR1 is SGDLS, CDR2 YYNGEE, per germline. V lost 0 bases, J lost 1 base, and 20 bases lay in between. This chain's CDR3 is CASSVAPLGRGSSYEQYF. In nucleotides, the CDR3 is TGTGCCAGCAGCGTAGCCCCACTTGGCAGGGGAAGTTCCTACGAGCAGTACTTC.

The chain recombines TRBV19 with TRBJ1-2; 10 nucleotides match TRBD1. The CDR3 has 15 amino acids. With 2 bases clipped from V and 3 bases from J, the junction kept 3 bases outside the gene matches. CDR1 LNHDA and CDR2 SQIVND come from the germline V gene (reference sequence). The CDR3 protein is CASSIIGQGDYGYTF. The CDR3 DNA reads as TGTGCCAGTAGTATAATAGGACAGGGGGACTATGGCTACACCTTC.

This clone was detected a few times. Other DNA sequences within the sample encode an identical CDR3. The CDR3 loop reads CASSLTRLPNTGELFF. CDR3 coding DNA: TGTGCCAGCAGCTTAACCCGACTGCCGAACACCGGGGAGCTGTTTTTT. The rearrangement links TRBV7-3 to TRBJ2-2; D call uncertain. The CDR3 extends over 16 amino acids. V was clipped by 0 bases and J by 0 bases, with 8 bases between them. CDR1 is SGHTA, CDR2 FQGTGA, per germline.

The gene calls are TRBV27 and TRBJ2-2; D possibly corresponds to TRBD2 (5 bases). The CDR3 is made up of 17 amino acids. Deletions cut 0 bases from V and 0 bases from J, with 11 bases between. Germline assignment: CDR1 MNHEY and CDR2 SMNVEV (reference sequence). The CDR3 coding sequence is TGTGCCAGCAGTTTATCCTCGGGGTTTGCGAACACCGGGGAGCTGTTTTTT. As protein: CASSLSSGFANTGELFF.

This rearrangement joins TRBV9 to TRBJ2-1, with 11 bases lining up with TRBD2. V was clipped by 5 bases and J by 3 bases; unmatched bases: 7. Per the germline V gene, CDR1 is SGDLS and CDR2 is YYNGEE. The CDR3 spans 16 residues. The CDR3 bases are TGTGCCAGCAGTTTAGCGGGAGGGCCGCTCTACAATGAGCAGTTCTTC. This encodes CASSLAGGPLYNEQFF.

The gene calls are TRBV2 and TRBJ2-3, with TRBD2 as a possible D gene (6 bases). Germline assignment: CDR1 SNHLY and CDR2 FYNNEI. The CDR3 is made up of 17 amino acids. V lost 8 bases and J lost 0, with 21 bases in between. CDR3 coding DNA: TGTGCCAGCCTTCTTCGCGGGACGAGAGCTAGCACAGATACGCAGTATTTT. Encoded protein: CASLLRGTRASTDTQYF.

About this clone: Other nucleotide sequences from this sample produce the same CDR3. The V gene is TRBV5-1, the J gene TRBJ2-2, with a weak D call TRBD1 (6 bases). Germline lookup yields CDR1 SGHRS and CDR2 YFSETQ. V shed 4 bases and J shed 6 bases, with 16 bases lying between them. The CDR3 contains 15 residues. The CDR3 loop reads CASSLTGKGAGELFF. In nucleotides, the CDR3 is TGCGCCAGCAGCCTGACGGGGAAGGGGGCCGGGGAGCTGTTTTTT. Together with reference TRBV5-1 and TRBJ2-2, the CDR3 gives the full variable domain: KAGVTQTPRYLIKTRGQQVTLSCSPISGHRSVSWYQQTPGQGLQFLFEYFSETQRNKGNFPGRFSGRQFSNSRSEMNVSTLELGDSALYLCASSLTGKGAGELFFGEGSRLTVL.

This chain links TRBV12-5 with TRBJ1-4; no clear D. The CDR3 totals 15 residues. The germline V gene encodes CDR1 LGHNT and CDR2 FRNRAP. V was trimmed by 2 bases and J by 4 bases, leaving 11 bases between them. CDR3 nucleotide sequence: TGTGCTAGTGGTTTGTGGCAGGCAGATAATGAAAAACTGTTTTTT. It is translated as CASGLWQADNEKLFF.

This clone has only one observation. The J gene is TRBJ2-1, the V gene TRBV11-2, with 10 bases identical to TRBD1. Germline loops: CDR1 SGHAT, CDR2 FQNNGV. The CDR3 consists of 15 residues. V gave up 5 bases and J gave up 7 bases; unmatched junction bases: 8. This CDR3 reads CASSPGTGVWNEQFF. The CDR3 DNA sequence: TGTGCCAGCAGCCCCGGGACAGGGGTTTGGAATGAGCAGTTCTTC.

The chain carries TRBV7-7 and TRBJ2-3, with D perhaps TRBD1 (6 bases). V dropped 5 bases and J dropped 1 base, with 13 bases sitting between them. Germline CDR1 and CDR2: SSHAT and FNYEAQ (reference sequence). The CDR3 totals 15 residues. The CDR3 nucleotides read TGTGCCAGCAGCCCGCAGGGGATACGCACAGATACGCAGTATTTT. The encoded protein is CASSPQGIRTDTQYF.

The chain is built from TRBV19 and TRBJ2-4; a possible D gene is TRBD2 (5 bases). Trimming took 1 base from V and 5 from J, leaving 12 bases between them. Germline values: CDR1 LNHDA, CDR2 SQIVND (reference sequence). The CDR3 consists of 15 residues. The CDR3 nucleotides are TGTGCCAGTAGTATAGGAGGGTTTTCGGAAAACATTCAGTACTTC. Translating gives CASSIGGFSENIQYF.